A single sample gave rise to the 18 T cell receptor beta chains below, sequenced in a study of cytomegalovirus exposure and HLA in healthy donors. 60 Vbeta and 13 Jbeta primers were used in PCR. TCRdb's copy holds only in-frame clones and misses some; the assay was immunoSEQ multiplex PCR. Of roughly 100,000 clones listed, approximately 81% are singletons. The specimen was PBMCs. Receptor source: a male donor in good health and CMV-seropositive.

J is TRBJ2-3 and V is TRBV4-2, with 10 bases lining up with TRBD2. Germline V gene sequence: CDR1 LGHNA, CDR2 YNFKEQ. The CDR3 runs 16 residues. The V segment lost 0 bases and the J segment 5 bases; nucleotides outside the gene matches: 5. CDR3 sequence: CASSQEQRGGQDTQYF. CDR3 nucleotides: TGTGCCAGCAGCCAAGAACAGCGGGGGGGCCAAGATACGCAGTATTTT.

The chain recombines TRBV5-6 with TRBJ1-2; D gene uncertain. Germline V gene sequence: CDR1 SGHDT, CDR2 YYEEEE. V was trimmed by 1 base and J by 7 bases, leaving 11 bases between them. This CDR3 region has 13 residues. The CDR3 nucleotides read TGTGCCAGCAGCTTGCGGAGGTCGGGTGGCTACACCTTC. It is translated as CASSLRRSGGYTF.

The chain carries TRBV30 and TRBJ1-5, with D unresolved. This CDR3 spans 13 amino acids. CDR1 is GTSNPN, CDR2 SVGIG, per germline (reference sequence). V was cut by 3 bases and J by 6 bases, with 12 bases left in between. The CDR3 DNA is TGTGCCTGGAGGTCGGCGGGGAGTCAGCCCCAGCATTTT. This sequence encodes CAWRSAGSQPQHF.

V is TRBV27 and J is TRBJ2-7, with D possibly TRBD2 on 6 matching bases. Between the trimmed V and J ends, which lost 6 bases and 3 bases, there was a span of 18 bases. Germline CDR1 reads MNHEY; CDR2 reads SMNVEV (reference sequence). This CDR3 has 15 amino acids. CDR3 loop: CASRPPQGGIYEQYF. CDR3 DNA sequence: TGTGCCAGCAGGCCCCCGCAGGGCGGGATCTACGAGCAGTACTTC.

This chain uses TRBV6-1 with TRBJ2-7, with D tentatively TRBD1 (6 bases). The length of the CDR3 is 17 residues. Germline assignment: CDR1 MNHNS and CDR2 SASEGT. Between the trimmed V and J ends, which lost 2 bases and 0 bases, there was a span of 17 bases. In nucleotides, the CDR3 is TGTGCCAGCAGTGAACGAGGGACACAACTTTTCTCCTACGAGCAGTACTTC. This gives the protein CASSERGTQLFSYEQYF.

The chain joins TRBV30 to TRBJ1-6, with 7 bases identical to TRBD1. This CDR3 region has 13 residues. Germline CDR1 is GTSNPN and CDR2 is SVGIG (reference sequence). CDR3 region: CAKQTGYNSPLHF. The DNA for the CDR3 is TGTGCAAAACAGACAGGGTATAATTCACCCCTCCACTTT.

V and J are TRBV6-5 and TRBJ1-5; 8 bases match TRBD1. Germline V gives CDR1 MNHEY, CDR2 SVGAGI. V lost 4 bases and J lost 2; bases outside the gene matches: 7. The CDR3 loop spans 16 amino acids. CDR3 region: CASSLGGTGGNQPQHF. In DNA form, the CDR3 reads TGTGCCAGCAGTTTAGGCGGGACAGGTGGCAATCAGCCCCAGCATTTT.

This chain joins TRBV15 and TRBJ2-5, with TRBD2 matching over 8 bases. The CDR3 sequence is 15 residues long. V was pared by 1 base and J by 2 bases, with 3 bases of the junction left unmatched. Germline V gene sequence: CDR1 LNHNV, CDR2 YYDKDF (reference sequence). The CDR3 loop is CATSRAGGIQETQYF. CDR3 bases: TGTGCCACCAGCAGAGCGGGGGGGATACAAGAGACCCAGTACTTC.

The chain joins TRBV5-4 to TRBJ1-1; TRBD1 aligns across 8 bases. CDR1 and CDR2 (germline): SGHNT, YYREEE (reference sequence). The CDR3 consists of 13 residues. With V trimmed by 8 bases and J by 2 bases, 5 bases remained unmatched. CDR3 DNA: TGTGCCAGTGGACAGGGAAGTAACACTGAAGCTTTCTTT. This encodes CASGQGSNTEAFF.

The genes are TRBV6-1 and TRBJ1-5; D may be TRBD1 (5 bases). Germline V lookup: CDR1 MNHNS, CDR2 SASEGT. Trimming removed 10 bases at V and 2 bases at J, with 18 bases between. The CDR3 runs to 15 residues. In DNA, the CDR3 is TGTGCCACTGACCGCGGGACCCTGGGCAATCAGCCCCAGCATTTT. Translating it yields CATDRGTLGNQPQHF.

The chain links TRBV30 to TRBJ1-5; maybe TRBD1 (6 bases). CDR3 length equals 16 residues. The V and J ends lost 1 base and 3 bases respectively, with 16 bases between them. The germline V gene has CDR1 GTSNPN and CDR2 SVGIG (reference sequence). The CDR3 DNA sequence: TGTGCCTGGAGTGCATCCGGGACACAATTCAATCAGCCCCAGCATTTT. Translating gives CAWSASGTQFNQPQHF.

The chain joins TRBV5-1 to TRBJ2-7; TRBD2 aligns across 11 bases. Germline V gene sequence: CDR1 SGHRS, CDR2 YFSETQ. The CDR3 spans 15 residues. V trimming: 4 bases; J trimming: 5 bases; junction bases outside the gene matches: 8. CDR3 loop: CASSAASGGFDEQYF. CDR3 coding DNA: TGCGCCAGCAGCGCGGCTAGCGGGGGGTTCGACGAGCAGTACTTC.

CDR3 in amino acids: CASRSGGAGEQFF. CDR3 DNA: TGTGCCAGTAGGTCCGGGGGGGCGGGTGAGCAGTTCTTC. The chain couples TRBV19 to TRBJ2-1, with 8 bases lining up with TRBD2. CDR3 length: 13 amino acids. Germline CDR1 and CDR2: LNHDA and SQIVND (reference sequence). V dropped 6 bases and J dropped 9; count of bases not matched to a gene: 7.

The CDR3 loop is CASSPQAVNEKLFF. Here the CDR3 DNA reads TGCGCCAGCAGCCCACAGGCCGTTAATGAAAAACTGTTTTTT. The chain couples TRBV4-1 to TRBJ1-4; a possible D gene is TRBD1 (5 bases). Trimming took 4 bases from V and 4 from J, leaving 10 bases between them. Germline CDR1 and CDR2: MGHRA and YSYEKL. The CDR3 runs 14 residues.

This sequence joins TRBV9 and TRBJ2-6, with 11 bases aligning to TRBD2. CDR1 and CDR2 (germline): SGDLS, YYNGEE. This CDR3 has 17 residues. After removal of 4 bases from V and 4 bases from J, the junction contained 7 bases not matched to a gene. CDR3 region: CASSISGGASGANVLTF. In DNA form, the CDR3 reads TGTGCCAGCAGCATTAGCGGGGGGGCTTCGGGGGCCAACGTCCTGACTTTC.

The V call is TRBV4-2, the J call TRBJ2-2, with D possibly being TRBD2 (5 bases). The CDR3 is made up of 17 amino acids. CDR1 is LGHNA, CDR2 YNFKEQ, per germline. Trimming took off 1 base at V and 0 bases at J, with 12 bases between the two ends. CDR3 protein: CASSQGRLAANTGELFF. CDR3 nucleotides: TGTGCCAGCAGCCAAGGCCGCCTAGCAGCGAACACCGGGGAGCTGTTTTTT.

Here the CDR3 DNA reads TGTGCCAGCAGCTCCCCACGGGAGGAAGAGCAGTACTTC. Translation gives CASSSPREEEQYF. The rearrangement links TRBV7-6 to TRBJ2-7; 7 positions match TRBD2. From germline, CDR1 is SGHVS and CDR2 FNYEAQ. This CDR3 is built from 13 residues. With V trimmed by 4 bases and J by 7 bases, 7 bases remained unmatched.

Only a few counts were recorded for this clone. The chain has TRBV30 and TRBJ1-5, with TRBD1 matching 9 bases. The CDR3 is 13 residues long. J gave up 4 bases and V 3 bases, and 1 base lay outside the gene matches. Germline CDR1 is GTSNPN and CDR2 is SVGIG (reference sequence). The CDR3 region is CAWRDRGNQPQHF. The CDR3 DNA is TGTGCCTGGAGGGACAGGGGAAATCAGCCCCAGCATTTT. Drawing the rest from reference TRBV30 and TRBJ1-5, the complete variable domain is SQTIHQWPATLVQPVGSPLSLECTVEGTSNPNLYWYRQAAGRGLQLLFYSVGIGQISSEVPQNLSASRPQDRQFILSSKKLLLSDSGFYLCAWRDRGNQPQHFGDGTRLSIL.